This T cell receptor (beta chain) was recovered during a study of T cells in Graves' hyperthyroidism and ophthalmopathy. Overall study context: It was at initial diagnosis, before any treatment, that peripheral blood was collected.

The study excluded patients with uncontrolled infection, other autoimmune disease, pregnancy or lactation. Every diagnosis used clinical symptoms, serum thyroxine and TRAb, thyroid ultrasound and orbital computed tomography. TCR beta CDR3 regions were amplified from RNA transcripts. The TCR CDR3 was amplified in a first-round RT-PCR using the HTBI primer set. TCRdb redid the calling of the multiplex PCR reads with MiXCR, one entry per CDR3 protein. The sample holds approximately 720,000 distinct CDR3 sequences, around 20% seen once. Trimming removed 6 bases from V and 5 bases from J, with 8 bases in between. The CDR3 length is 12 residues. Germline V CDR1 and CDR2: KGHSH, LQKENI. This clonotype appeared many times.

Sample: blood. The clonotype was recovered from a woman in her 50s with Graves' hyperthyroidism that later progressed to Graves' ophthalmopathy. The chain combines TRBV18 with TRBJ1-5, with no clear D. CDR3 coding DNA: TGTGCCAGCTCCCCCGACCATCAGCCCCAGCATTTT. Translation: CASSPDHQPQHF.